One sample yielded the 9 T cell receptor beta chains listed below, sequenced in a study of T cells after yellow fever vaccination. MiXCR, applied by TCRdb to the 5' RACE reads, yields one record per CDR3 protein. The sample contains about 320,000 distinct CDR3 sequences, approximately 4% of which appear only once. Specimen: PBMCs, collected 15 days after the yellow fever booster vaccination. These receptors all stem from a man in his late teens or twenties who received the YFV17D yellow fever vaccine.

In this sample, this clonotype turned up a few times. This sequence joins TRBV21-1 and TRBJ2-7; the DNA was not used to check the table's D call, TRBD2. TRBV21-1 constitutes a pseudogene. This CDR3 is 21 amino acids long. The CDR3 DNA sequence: TGTGCCAGCAGCAAACAGAGAGGGAGGGACGGCTACATCCCTTCCTCCTACGAGCAGTACGTC. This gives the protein CASSKQRGRDGYIPSSYEQYV.

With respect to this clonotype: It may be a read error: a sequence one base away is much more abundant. CDR3 loop: CASSWTEGDTEAFF. CDR3 nucleotide sequence: TGTGCCAGCAGCTGGACGGAGGGGGACACTGAAGCTTTCTTT. This sequence joins TRBV5-5 and TRBJ1-1; D is possibly TRBD1 (6 bases). Germline CDR1 reads SGHKS; CDR2 reads YYEKEE (reference sequence). The CDR3 consists of 14 residues. V lost 3 bases to trimming and J lost 3 bases, with 12 bases between them.

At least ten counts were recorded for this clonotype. CDR3 coding DNA: TGTGCCAGCAGCTTAGCCACGGACGGTGGCTACACCTTC. Its translation is CASSLATDGGYTF. The gene calls are TRBV7-2 and TRBJ1-2; no definite D call. Germline CDR1 is SGHTA and CDR2 is FQGNSA. The CDR3 spans 13 residues. Trimming pared 0 bases from V and 7 bases from J, leaving 9 bases between.

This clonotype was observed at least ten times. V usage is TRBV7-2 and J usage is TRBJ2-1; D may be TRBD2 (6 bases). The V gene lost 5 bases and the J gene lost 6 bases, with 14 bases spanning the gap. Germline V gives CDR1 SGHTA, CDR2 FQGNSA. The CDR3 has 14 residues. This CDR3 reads CASSSIRGSNEQFF. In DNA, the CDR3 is TGTGCCAGCAGCAGTATCCGGGGGAGCAATGAGCAGTTCTTC.

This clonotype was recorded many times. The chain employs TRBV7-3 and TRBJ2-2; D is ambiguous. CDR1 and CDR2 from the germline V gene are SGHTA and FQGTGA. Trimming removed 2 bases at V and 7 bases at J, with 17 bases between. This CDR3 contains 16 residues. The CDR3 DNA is TGTGCCAGCAGCTTAGTATCATGGCAATTGGGCGGGGAGCTGTTTTTT. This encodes CASSLVSWQLGGELFF.

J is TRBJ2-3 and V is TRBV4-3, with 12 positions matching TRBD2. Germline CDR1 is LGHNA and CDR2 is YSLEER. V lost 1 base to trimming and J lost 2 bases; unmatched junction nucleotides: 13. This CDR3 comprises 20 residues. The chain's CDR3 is CASSQGGTSGGYSPTDTQYF. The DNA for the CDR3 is TGCGCCAGCAGCCAAGGGGGAACTAGCGGGGGGTACAGCCCCACAGATACGCAGTATTTT.

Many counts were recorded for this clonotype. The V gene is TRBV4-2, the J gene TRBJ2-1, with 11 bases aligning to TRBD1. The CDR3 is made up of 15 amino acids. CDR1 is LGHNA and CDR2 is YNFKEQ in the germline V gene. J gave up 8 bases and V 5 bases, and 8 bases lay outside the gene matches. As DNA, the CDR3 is TGTGCCAGCAGCGCCCTCGGACAGGGGGCCGATGAGCAGTTCTTC. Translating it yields CASSALGQGADEQFF.

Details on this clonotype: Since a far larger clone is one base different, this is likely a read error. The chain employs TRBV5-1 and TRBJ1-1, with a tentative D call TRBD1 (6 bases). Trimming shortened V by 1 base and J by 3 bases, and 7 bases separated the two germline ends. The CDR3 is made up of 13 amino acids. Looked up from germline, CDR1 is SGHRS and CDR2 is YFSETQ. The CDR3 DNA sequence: TGCGCCAGCAGCTTGACAGGGTACACTGAAGCTTTCTTT. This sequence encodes CASSLTGYTEAFF.

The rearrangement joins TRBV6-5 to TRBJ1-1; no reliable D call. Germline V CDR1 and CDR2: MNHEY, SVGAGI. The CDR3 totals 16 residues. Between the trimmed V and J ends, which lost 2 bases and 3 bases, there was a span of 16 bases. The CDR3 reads CASSYGSGLSDTEAFF. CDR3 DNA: TGTGCCAGCAGTTACGGTTCCGGGCTATCGGACACTGAAGCTTTCTTT.